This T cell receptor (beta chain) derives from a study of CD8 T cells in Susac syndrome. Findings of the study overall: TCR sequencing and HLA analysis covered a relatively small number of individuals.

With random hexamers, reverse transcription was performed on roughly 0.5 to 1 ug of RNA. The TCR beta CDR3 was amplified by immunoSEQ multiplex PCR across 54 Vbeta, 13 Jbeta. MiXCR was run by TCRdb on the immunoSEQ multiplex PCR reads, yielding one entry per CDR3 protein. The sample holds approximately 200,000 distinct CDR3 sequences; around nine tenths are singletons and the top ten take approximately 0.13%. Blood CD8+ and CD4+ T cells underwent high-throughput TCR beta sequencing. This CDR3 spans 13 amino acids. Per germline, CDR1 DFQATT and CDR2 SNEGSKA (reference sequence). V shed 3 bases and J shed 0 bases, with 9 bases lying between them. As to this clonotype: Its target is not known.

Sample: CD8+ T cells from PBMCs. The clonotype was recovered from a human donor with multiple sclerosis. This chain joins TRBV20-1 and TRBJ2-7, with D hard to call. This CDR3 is CSASWWDSYEQYF. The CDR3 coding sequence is TGCAGTGCTAGTTGGTGGGACTCCTACGAGCAGTACTTC.